The source of this TCR beta chain is a study of spatial heterogeneity in lung cancer. Study details: At a median of roughly two years after resection, follow-up PBMC samples were sequenced when available.

Study-level findings and limits: Ubiquitous expanded tumor TCRs were observed in blood more at resection than follow-up.

The V end lost 5 bases, the J end lost 5 bases, and 15 bases lay between the germline ends. Germline V lookup: CDR1 DFQATT, CDR2 SNEGSKA (reference sequence). The CDR3 has 14 amino acids. In its sample, this clonotype was seen many times. The target antigen is unknown. A unique molecular identifier was carried by every single TCR cDNA molecule. Using its own MiXCR run on the 5' RACE reads, TCRdb lists one record per CDR3 protein. This table has fewer than 55,000 distinct CDR3 sequences, 7.4% appearing once. Time point noted: blood at routine non-recurrence follow-up after resection. Extraction of whole RNA from tumor, nontumor lung or frozen PBMC preceded unsorted sequencing.

The material sequenced was PBMCs, taken at follow-up. The chain links TRBV20-1 to TRBJ2-2; D is possibly TRBD2 (6 bases). The TCR originated in a female donor with early-stage non-small cell lung cancer. The CDR3 here is CSAVGTPQTGELFF. The DNA for the CDR3 is TGCAGTGCTGTGGGGACTCCACAAACCGGGGAGCTGTTTTTT.